The 9 T cell receptor beta chains reported below all come from one sample, sequenced in a study of CD8+CD57+ T cells in acquired aplastic anemia. In patients chosen for sequencing, flow cytometry had shown CD8+CD57+ cell expansion. The use of genomic DNA as template underpinned the TCR beta VDJ and CDR3 profiling. Via MiXCR, TCRdb re-called the reads, giving one row per CDR3 protein. The sample consists of hundreds of thousands of distinct CDR3 sequences, under 40% of them appearing once. The material sequenced was sorted CD4+, CD8+, or CD8+CD57+ T cells (not recorded which) from PBMCs. Every receptor here comes from a human donor with aplastic anemia.

V usage is TRBV19 and J usage is TRBJ2-1, with 7 nucleotides matching TRBD2. The CDR3 runs 16 residues. Germline CDR1 LNHDA, CDR2 SQIVND (reference sequence). V trimming: 3 bases; J trimming: 4 bases; junction bases outside the gene matches: 9. CDR3 sequence: CASSIGGRALYNEQFF. As DNA, the CDR3 is TGTGCCAGTAGTATCGGTGGGAGGGCGTTGTACAATGAGCAGTTCTTC.

V gene TRBV7-2 combines with J gene TRBJ1-4; 8 nucleotides line up with TRBD1. The CDR3 runs to 19 residues. The germline CDR1 and CDR2 sequences are SGHTA and FQGNSA. Germline trimming cut 2 bases from V and 5 bases from J; bases unmatched to any gene: 16. The CDR3 region has the DNA TGTGCCAGCAGCTTATCGATACTTGCGATCAGGGGGCAGAATGAAAAACTGTTTTTT. Its protein product is CASSLSILAIRGQNEKLFF.

The chain recombines TRBV29-1 with TRBJ1-2; no reliable D call. The length of the CDR3 is 12 residues. Between the trimmed V and J ends, which lost 7 bases and 1 base, there was a span of 10 bases. CDR1 is SQVTM and CDR2 is ANQGSEA in the germline V gene. Here the CDR3 DNA reads TGCAGCGGGAACAGACTTAACTATGGCTACACCTTC. This codes for CSGNRLNYGYTF.

This clonotype came up many times. The chain carries TRBV19 and TRBJ2-7; D not certain. Per the germline V gene, CDR1 is LNHDA and CDR2 is SQIVND (reference sequence). V was shortened by 3 bases and J by 3 bases, with 6 bases between the two germline ends. The CDR3 is 12 residues long. The CDR3 nucleotides are TGTGCCAGTAGTATCTACGGCTACGAGCAGTACTTC. This sequence encodes CASSIYGYEQYF.

The rearrangement joins TRBV7-9 to TRBJ2-7, with a weak D call TRBD1 (5 bases). The CDR3 length is 14 residues. The V gene lost 4 bases and the J gene lost 2 bases, with 12 bases spanning the gap. Germline V gene lookup returns CDR1 SEHNR and CDR2 FQNEAQ (reference sequence). The CDR3 DNA reads TGTGCCAGCAGCTCCGACAGAATCCCCTACGAGCAGTACTTC. Residues: CASSSDRIPYEQYF.

This clonotype was picked up many times. This rearrangement joins TRBV20-1 to TRBJ2-5, with D possibly TRBD2 on 6 matching bases. CDR1 and CDR2 from the germline V gene are DFQATT and SNEGSKA (reference sequence). V lost 6 bases and J lost 5, with 19 bases in between. There are 14 residues in the CDR3. In DNA form, the CDR3 reads TGCAGTGCCACCACCCCACTAGCACGGGAGACCCAGTACTTC. Translation: CSATTPLARETQYF.

The chain has TRBV5-4 and TRBJ1-2; D unresolved. Germline V gives CDR1 SGHNT, CDR2 YYREEE (reference sequence). Between the trimmed V and J ends, which lost 1 base and 8 bases, there was a span of 12 bases. CDR3 length equals 13 residues. This CDR3 is CASSLIETRGYTF. Here the CDR3 DNA reads TGTGCCAGCAGCTTGATAGAGACGCGGGGCTACACCTTC.

This clonotype was seen repeatedly, ten times or more. V usage is TRBV14 and J usage is TRBJ1-2; no reliable D call. The CDR3 runs 14 residues. Between the trimmed V and J ends, which lost 3 bases and 7 bases, there was a span of 15 bases. CDR1 is SGHDN and CDR2 is FVKESK in the germline V gene. CDR3 loop: CASSHEQSRGGYTF. The DNA for the CDR3 is TGTGCCAGCAGCCATGAACAGTCTCGAGGTGGCTACACCTTC.

In this sample, this clonotype turned up a few times. The CDR3 coding sequence is TGTGCCAGCAGCCTAGGACTTCCCAACTATGGCTACACCTTC. This gives the protein CASSLGLPNYGYTF. This chain joins TRBV25-1 and TRBJ1-2; D is uncertain. Trimming cost V 6 bases and J 2 bases, with 13 bases left between them. There are 14 residues in the CDR3. Germline values: CDR1 MGHDK, CDR2 SYGVNS.